This is a list of T cell receptor beta chains from one sample in a study of beta chain features in type 1 diabetes. Method: immunoSEQ multiplex PCR; TCRdb's copy keeps in-frame clones and lacks some. This table holds 200,000 to 250,000 clones, 11% found once. Sequencing used central memory CD4+ T cells from blood. These receptors all come from a man younger than 35 in good health. CDR3s include the opening cysteine and the closing phenylalanine or tryptophan. Fields, in order: J gene, clone size, V gene, D gene, CDR3 protein, CDR3 DNA. A D gene is named only where the DNA matches it firmly. Clone size is given for some rows only: seen once, a few or many times, or a class if the clone is expanded.

J gene: TRBJ2-7; clone size: -; V gene: TRBV28; D gene: TRBD2; CDR3 protein: CASRLSGTSGSEQYF; CDR3 DNA: TGTGCCAGCAGACTATCCGGGACTAGCGGGAGCGAGCAGTACTTC
J gene: TRBJ1-1; clone size: -; V gene: TRBV20-1; D gene: -; CDR3 protein: CSADDSPEAFF; CDR3 DNA: TGCAGTGCTGATGACTCCCCTGAAGCTTTCTTT
J gene: TRBJ2-5; clone size: many; V gene: TRBV7-8; D gene: -; CDR3 protein: CASSLGERYKIRVQETGQYF; CDR3 DNA: TGTGCCAGCAGCTTAGGAGAACGATATAAGATAAGAGTCCAAGAGACCGGCCAGTACTTC
J gene: TRBJ2-1; clone size: -; V gene: TRBV7-2; D gene: -; CDR3 protein: CASSHWGANNEQFF; CDR3 DNA: TGTGCCAGCAGCCACTGGGGGGCTAACAATGAGCAGTTCTTC
J gene: TRBJ2-3; clone size: many; V gene: TRBV28; D gene: TRBD1; CDR3 protein: CASNNQGADTQYF; CDR3 DNA: TGTGCCAGTAATAACCAGGGGGCAGATACGCAGTATTTT
J gene: TRBJ2-2; clone size: -; V gene: TRBV7-3; D gene: -; CDR3 protein: CASSSQQGGVAGELFF; CDR3 DNA: TGTGCCAGCAGCTCACAACAGGGAGGAGTTGCCGGGGAGCTGTTTTTT
J gene: TRBJ2-2; clone size: few; V gene: TRBV19; D gene: -; CDR3 protein: CASSIVLNTGELFF; CDR3 DNA: TGTGCCAGTAGTATAGTCCTGAACACCGGGGAGCTGTTTTTT
J gene: TRBJ2-5; clone size: -; V gene: TRBV11-2; D gene: -; CDR3 protein: CASSPRTLQGETQYF; CDR3 DNA: TGTGCCAGCAGCCCCAGGACTCTTCAGGGGGAGACCCAGTACTTC
J gene: TRBJ2-6; clone size: -; V gene: TRBV5-1; D gene: -; CDR3 protein: CASSLAQGSSGANVLTF; CDR3 DNA: TGCGCCAGCAGCTTGGCCCAGGGCAGCTCTGGGGCCAACGTCCTGACTTTC
J gene: TRBJ1-2; clone size: -; V gene: TRBV9; D gene: -; CDR3 protein: CASSRLGYTF; CDR3 DNA: TGTGCCAGCAGCCGCCTGGGCTACACCTTC
J gene: TRBJ1-2; clone size: few; V gene: TRBV27; D gene: TRBD1; CDR3 protein: CASSLRGTGSGYTF; CDR3 DNA: TGTGCCAGCAGTTTACGCGGGACAGGGAGTGGCTACACCTTC
J gene: TRBJ1-2; clone size: -; V gene: TRBV30; D gene: -; CDR3 protein: CAWSVPGTRGYTF; CDR3 DNA: TGTGCCTGGAGTGTACCCGGCACCCGAGGCTACACCTTC
J gene: TRBJ2-5; clone size: few; V gene: TRBV25-1; D gene: -; CDR3 protein: CASSELGDQETQYF; CDR3 DNA: TGTGCCAGCAGTGAATTAGGGGATCAAGAGACCCAGTACTTC
J gene: TRBJ2-4; clone size: many; V gene: TRBV2; D gene: -; CDR3 protein: CASSEYMVWNIQYF; CDR3 DNA: TGTGCCAGCAGTGAATATATGGTTTGGAACATTCAGTACTTC
J gene: TRBJ1-2; clone size: -; V gene: TRBV4-2; D gene: -; CDR3 protein: CASSQEWDGLYGYTF; CDR3 DNA: TGTGCCAGCAGCCAAGAATGGGACGGCCTGTATGGCTACACCTTC
J gene: TRBJ2-7; clone size: few; V gene: TRBV30; D gene: -; CDR3 protein: CAWRGAGEQYF; CDR3 DNA: TGTGCCTGGAGGGGGGCTGGCGAGCAGTACTTC
J gene: TRBJ2-3; clone size: few; V gene: TRBV19; D gene: TRBD1; CDR3 protein: CASSTQGRDTQYF; CDR3 DNA: TGTGCCAGTAGTACACAGGGGAGAGATACGCAGTATTTT
J gene: TRBJ2-3; clone size: -; V gene: TRBV5-1; D gene: -; CDR3 protein: CASSPGGTDTQYF; CDR3 DNA: TGCGCCAGCAGCCCCGGGGGCACAGATACGCAGTATTTT
J gene: TRBJ2-7; clone size: -; V gene: TRBV5-1; D gene: -; CDR3 protein: CASSLGDYEQYF; CDR3 DNA: TGCGCCAGCAGCTTGGGTGACTACGAGCAGTACTTC
J gene: TRBJ2-7; clone size: few; V gene: TRBV7-8; D gene: TRBD2; CDR3 protein: CASRGSGSHEQYF; CDR3 DNA: TGTGCCAGCAGGGGTAGCGGGAGCCACGAGCAGTACTTC
J gene: TRBJ1-3; clone size: many; V gene: TRBV30; D gene: -; CDR3 protein: CAWSLGSGGNTIYF; CDR3 DNA: TGTGCCTGGAGTCTAGGAAGCGGGGGAAACACCATATATTTT
J gene: TRBJ2-6; clone size: -; V gene: TRBV11-2; D gene: -; CDR3 protein: CASSLGPEAGANVLTF; CDR3 DNA: TGTGCCAGCAGCTTAGGCCCAGAGGCTGGGGCCAACGTCCTGACTTTC
J gene: TRBJ2-2; clone size: -; V gene: TRBV5-1; D gene: -; CDR3 protein: CASSVYTGELFF; CDR3 DNA: TGCGCCAGCAGCGTGTACACCGGGGAGCTGTTTTTT
J gene: TRBJ2-1; clone size: few; V gene: TRBV4-3; D gene: TRBD2; CDR3 protein: CASSLLWGEGIDEQFF; CDR3 DNA: TGCGCCAGCAGCCTCCTATGGGGGGAGGGCATCGATGAGCAGTTCTTC
J gene: TRBJ2-7; clone size: few; V gene: TRBV10-3; D gene: -; CDR3 protein: CAISESSYEQYF; CDR3 DNA: TGTGCCATCAGTGAGTCGAGCTACGAGCAGTACTTC
J gene: TRBJ2-5; clone size: -; V gene: TRBV9; D gene: TRBD1; CDR3 protein: CASSVDAGGYQETQYF; CDR3 DNA: TGTGCCAGCAGCGTAGATGCAGGGGGTTACCAAGAGACCCAGTACTTC
J gene: TRBJ1-5; clone size: -; V gene: TRBV2; D gene: TRBD1; CDR3 protein: CASRDRGGGNQPQHF; CDR3 DNA: TGTGCCAGCAGGGACAGGGGAGGAGGCAATCAGCCCCAGCATTTT
J gene: TRBJ2-7; clone size: once; V gene: TRBV19; D gene: TRBD1; CDR3 protein: CASKGGSSYEQYF; CDR3 DNA: TGTGCCAGTAAAGGGGGCTCCTCCTACGAGCAGTACTTC
J gene: TRBJ2-7; clone size: -; V gene: TRBV11-2; D gene: TRBD1; CDR3 protein: CASSRIRGRGTYEQYF; CDR3 DNA: TGTGCCAGCAGCAGGATCAGGGGGCGCGGGACCTACGAGCAGTACTTC
J gene: TRBJ2-1; clone size: few; V gene: TRBV19; D gene: TRBD2; CDR3 protein: CASSFTSGRSYNEQFF; CDR3 DNA: TGTGCCAGTAGTTTTACTAGCGGGAGATCTTACAATGAGCAGTTCTTC
J gene: TRBJ1-2; clone size: -; V gene: TRBV4-3; D gene: -; CDR3 protein: CASSQTDRPTIYTF; CDR3 DNA: TGCGCCAGCAGCCAGACAGACAGGCCTACAATCTACACCTTC
J gene: TRBJ2-5; clone size: few; V gene: TRBV27; D gene: -; CDR3 protein: CASSLGASVPQETQYF; CDR3 DNA: TGTGCCAGCAGCTTAGGGGCTAGCGTACCACAAGAGACCCAGTACTTC
J gene: TRBJ2-1; clone size: many; V gene: TRBV7-8; D gene: TRBD2; CDR3 protein: CASSTSGTLYNEQFF; CDR3 DNA: TGTGCCAGCAGCACTAGCGGGACTCTATACAATGAGCAGTTCTTC
J gene: TRBJ2-7; clone size: -; V gene: TRBV4-2; D gene: -; CDR3 protein: CASSQDLGRRNYEQYF; CDR3 DNA: TGTGCCAGCAGCCAAGATCTCGGCAGAAGGAACTACGAGCAGTACTTC
J gene: TRBJ2-3; clone size: few; V gene: TRBV5-5; D gene: -; CDR3 protein: CASSLVPGTDTQYF; CDR3 DNA: TGTGCCAGCAGCTTGGTACCGGGCACAGATACGCAGTATTTT
J gene: TRBJ2-1; clone size: -; V gene: TRBV29-1; D gene: TRBD1; CDR3 protein: CSVEMDRGSEQFF; CDR3 DNA: TGCAGCGTTGAAATGGACAGGGGAAGTGAGCAGTTCTTC
J gene: TRBJ1-5; clone size: -; V gene: TRBV7-2; D gene: -; CDR3 protein: CASSLTGYQPQHF; CDR3 DNA: TGTGCCAGCAGCTTAACCGGATATCAGCCCCAGCATTTT
J gene: TRBJ2-5; clone size: -; V gene: TRBV30; D gene: TRBD1; CDR3 protein: CAWGGTGAAGQYF; CDR3 DNA: TGTGCCTGGGGCGGGACAGGGGCCGCCGGCCAGTACTTC
J gene: TRBJ2-1; clone size: -; V gene: TRBV7-3; D gene: -; CDR3 protein: CASSAPGVDEQFF; CDR3 DNA: TGTGCCAGCAGCGCGCCGGGGGTCGATGAGCAGTTCTTC
J gene: TRBJ2-7; clone size: many; V gene: TRBV15; D gene: -; CDR3 protein: CATSRETHGTYEQYF; CDR3 DNA: TGTGCCACCAGCAGAGAAACCCATGGGACTTACGAGCAGTACTTC
J gene: TRBJ2-7; clone size: -; V gene: TRBV6-6; D gene: -; CDR3 protein: CASTSWAGSYEQYF; CDR3 DNA: TGTGCCAGCACTTCTTGGGCGGGGAGCTACGAGCAGTACTTC
J gene: TRBJ2-3; clone size: few; V gene: TRBV2; D gene: -; CDR3 protein: CASSYSADTQYF; CDR3 DNA: TGTGCCAGCAGTTACAGCGCCGATACGCAGTATTTT